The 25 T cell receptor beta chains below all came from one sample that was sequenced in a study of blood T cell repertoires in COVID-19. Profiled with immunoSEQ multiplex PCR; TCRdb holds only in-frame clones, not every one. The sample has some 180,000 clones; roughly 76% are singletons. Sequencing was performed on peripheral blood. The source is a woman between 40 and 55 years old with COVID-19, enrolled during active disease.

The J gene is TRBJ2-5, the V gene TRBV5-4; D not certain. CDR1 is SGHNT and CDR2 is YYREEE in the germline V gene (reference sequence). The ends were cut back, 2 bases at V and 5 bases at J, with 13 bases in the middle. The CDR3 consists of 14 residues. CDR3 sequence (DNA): TGTGCCAGCAGCTTTGGGTCAGGTGGCGAGACCCAGTACTTC. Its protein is CASSFGSGGETQYF.

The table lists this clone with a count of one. CDR3 in DNA: TGTGCCAGCAGCCACTCATCTACTAGCGCTTGGTTCTCCTACGAGCAGTACTTC. Amino acids: CASSHSSTSAWFSYEQYF. The chain recombines TRBV5-4 with TRBJ2-7; 7 bases are shared with TRBD2. This CDR3 contains 18 residues. V was pared by 4 bases and J by 0 bases, with 16 bases of the junction left unmatched. CDR1 and CDR2 (germline): SGHNT, YYREEE (reference sequence).

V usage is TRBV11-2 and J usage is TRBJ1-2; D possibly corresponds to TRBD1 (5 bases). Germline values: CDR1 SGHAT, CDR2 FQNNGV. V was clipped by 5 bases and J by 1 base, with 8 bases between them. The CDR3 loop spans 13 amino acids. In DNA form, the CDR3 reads TGTGCCAGCAGCACACAGGTTAACTATGGCTACACCTTC. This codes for CASSTQVNYGYTF. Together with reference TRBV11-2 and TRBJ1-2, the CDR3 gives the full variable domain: EAGVAQSPRYKIIEKRQSVAFWCNPISGHATLYWYQQILGQGPKLLIQFQNNGVVDDSQLPKDRFSAERLKGVDSTLKIQPAKLEDSAVYLCASSTQVNYGYTFGSGTRLTVV.

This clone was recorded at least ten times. Here the CDR3 DNA reads TGTGCCAGCTCCCGGTCCACTAATGAAAAACTGTTTTTT. Its translation: CASSRSTNEKLFF. V usage is TRBV18 and J usage is TRBJ1-4; the D is unclear. The CDR3 length is 13 residues. CDR1 and CDR2 from the germline V gene are KGHSH and LQKENI. V lost 6 bases to trimming and J lost 2 bases, with 7 bases between them.

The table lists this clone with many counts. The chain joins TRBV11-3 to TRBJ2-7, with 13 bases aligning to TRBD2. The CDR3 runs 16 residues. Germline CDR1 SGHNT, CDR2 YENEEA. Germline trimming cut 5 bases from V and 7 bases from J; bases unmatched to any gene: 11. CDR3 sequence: CASSPSGTSGKREQYF. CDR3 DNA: TGTGCCAGCAGCCCTAGTGGGACTAGCGGGAAACGTGAGCAGTACTTC.

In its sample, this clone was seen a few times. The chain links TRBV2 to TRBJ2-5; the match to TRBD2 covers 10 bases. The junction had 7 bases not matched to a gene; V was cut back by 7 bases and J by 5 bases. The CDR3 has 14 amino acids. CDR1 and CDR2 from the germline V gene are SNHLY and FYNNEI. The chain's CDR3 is CASTLSGGGETQYF. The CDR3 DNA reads TGTGCCAGCACTCTAAGCGGGGGGGGTGAGACCCAGTACTTC.

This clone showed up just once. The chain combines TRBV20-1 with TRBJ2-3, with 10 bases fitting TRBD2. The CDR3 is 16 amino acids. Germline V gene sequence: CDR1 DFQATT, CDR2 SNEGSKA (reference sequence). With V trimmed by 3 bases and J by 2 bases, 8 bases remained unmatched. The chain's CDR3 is CSASTTSGRPTDTQYF. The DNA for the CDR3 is TGCAGTGCTAGTACGACTAGCGGGCGACCCACAGATACGCAGTATTTT.

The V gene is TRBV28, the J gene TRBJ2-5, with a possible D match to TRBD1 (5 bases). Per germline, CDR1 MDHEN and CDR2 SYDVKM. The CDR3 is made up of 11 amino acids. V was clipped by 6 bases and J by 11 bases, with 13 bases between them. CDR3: CASSLRGSQYF. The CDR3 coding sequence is TGTGCCAGCAGCCTAAGGGGAAGTCAGTACTTC. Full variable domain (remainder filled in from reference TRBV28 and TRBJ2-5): DVKVTQSSRYLVKRTGEKVFLECVQDMDHENMFWYRQDPGLGLRLIYFSYDVKMKEKGDIPEGYSVSREKKERFSLILESASTNQTSMYLCASSLRGSQYFGPGTRLLVL.

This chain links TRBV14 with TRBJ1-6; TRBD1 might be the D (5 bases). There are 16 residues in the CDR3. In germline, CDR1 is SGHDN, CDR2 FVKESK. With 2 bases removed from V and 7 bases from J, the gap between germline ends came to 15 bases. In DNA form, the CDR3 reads TGTGCCAGCAGCCAACGGGCGGGGCAGGGAAATTCACCCCTCCACTTT. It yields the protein CASSQRAGQGNSPLHF.

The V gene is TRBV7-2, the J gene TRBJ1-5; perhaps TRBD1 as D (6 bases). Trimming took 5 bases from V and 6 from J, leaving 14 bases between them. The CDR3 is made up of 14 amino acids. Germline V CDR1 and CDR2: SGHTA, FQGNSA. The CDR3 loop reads CASSARTGLQPQHF. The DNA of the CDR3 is TGTGCCAGCAGCGCGCGCACAGGGCTTCAGCCCCAGCATTTT.

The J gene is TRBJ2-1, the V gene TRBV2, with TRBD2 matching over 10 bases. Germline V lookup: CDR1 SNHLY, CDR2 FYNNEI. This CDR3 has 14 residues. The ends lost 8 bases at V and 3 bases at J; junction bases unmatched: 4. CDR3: CASRPSGGYNEQFF. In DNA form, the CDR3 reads TGTGCCAGCCGCCCTAGCGGGGGCTACAATGAGCAGTTCTTC.

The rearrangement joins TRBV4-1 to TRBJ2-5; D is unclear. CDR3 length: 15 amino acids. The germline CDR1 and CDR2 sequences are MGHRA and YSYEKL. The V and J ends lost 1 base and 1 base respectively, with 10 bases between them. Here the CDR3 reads CASSQGPATQETQYF. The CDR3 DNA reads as TGCGCCAGCAGCCAAGGGCCAGCGACCCAAGAGACCCAGTACTTC.

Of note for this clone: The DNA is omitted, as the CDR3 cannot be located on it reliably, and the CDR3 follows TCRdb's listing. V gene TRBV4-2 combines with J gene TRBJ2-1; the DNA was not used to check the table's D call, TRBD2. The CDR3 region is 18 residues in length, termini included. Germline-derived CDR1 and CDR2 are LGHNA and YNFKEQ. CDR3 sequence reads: CASSSSEGGRESYNEQFF.

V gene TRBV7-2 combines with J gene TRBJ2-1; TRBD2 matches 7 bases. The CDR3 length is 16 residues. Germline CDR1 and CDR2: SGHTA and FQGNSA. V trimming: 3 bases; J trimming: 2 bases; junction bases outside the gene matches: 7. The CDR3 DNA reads TGTGCCAGCAGCTTTTCTCTAGCGGTTGCCTACAATGAGCAGTTCTTC. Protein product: CASSFSLAVAYNEQFF.

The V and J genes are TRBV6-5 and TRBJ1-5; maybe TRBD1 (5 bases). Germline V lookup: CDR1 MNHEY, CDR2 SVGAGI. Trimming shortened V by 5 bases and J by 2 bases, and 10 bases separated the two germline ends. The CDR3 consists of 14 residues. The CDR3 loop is CASSPLRGNQPQHF. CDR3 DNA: TGTGCCAGCAGTCCACTCAGGGGCAATCAGCCCCAGCATTTT.

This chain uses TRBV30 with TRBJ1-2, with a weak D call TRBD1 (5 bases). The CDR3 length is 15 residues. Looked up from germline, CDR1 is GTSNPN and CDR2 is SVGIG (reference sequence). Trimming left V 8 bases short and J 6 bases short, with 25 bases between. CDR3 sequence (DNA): TGTGCCGGGCTTACCGGGCAGGGCTTTTACGATGGCTACACCTTC. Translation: CAGLTGQGFYDGYTF.

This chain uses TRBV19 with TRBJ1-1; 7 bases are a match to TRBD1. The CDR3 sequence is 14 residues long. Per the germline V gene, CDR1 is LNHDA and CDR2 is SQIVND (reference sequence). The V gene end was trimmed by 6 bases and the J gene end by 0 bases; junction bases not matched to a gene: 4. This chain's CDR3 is CASSLQGVNTEAFF. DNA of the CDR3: TGTGCCAGTAGCCTTCAGGGGGTGAACACTGAAGCTTTCTTT.

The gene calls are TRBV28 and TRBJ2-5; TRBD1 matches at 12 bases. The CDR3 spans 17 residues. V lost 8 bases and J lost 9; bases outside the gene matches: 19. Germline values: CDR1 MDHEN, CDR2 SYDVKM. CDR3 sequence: CASSPLGTGGTREAQYF. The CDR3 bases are TGTGCCAGCTCCCCTCTCGGGACAGGGGGCACCCGGGAGGCCCAGTACTTC.

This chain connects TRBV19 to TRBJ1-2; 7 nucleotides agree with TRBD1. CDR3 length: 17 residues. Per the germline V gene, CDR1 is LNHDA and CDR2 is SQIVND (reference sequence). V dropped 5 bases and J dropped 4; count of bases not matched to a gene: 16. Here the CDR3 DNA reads TGTGCCAGTAGTCAAACTTCCGGGGACAGCGCTATCTATGGCTACACCTTC. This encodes CASSQTSGDSAIYGYTF. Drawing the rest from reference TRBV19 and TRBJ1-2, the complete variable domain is DGGITQSPKYLFRKEGQNVTLSCEQNLNHDAMYWYRQDPGQGLRLIYYSQIVNDFQKGDIAEGYSVSREKKESFPLTVTSAQKNPTAFYLCASSQTSGDSAIYGYTFGSGTRLTVV.

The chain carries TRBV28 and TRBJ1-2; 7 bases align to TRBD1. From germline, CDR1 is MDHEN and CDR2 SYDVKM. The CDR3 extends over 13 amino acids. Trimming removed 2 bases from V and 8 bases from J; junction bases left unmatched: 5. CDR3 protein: CASSLKGQSGYTF. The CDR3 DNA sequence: TGTGCCAGCAGTTTAAAGGGACAGTCCGGCTACACCTTC.

The CDR3 protein is CAWSSGLAGDEQYV. In DNA, the CDR3 is TGTGCCTGGAGTTCGGGACTAGCGGGGGACGAGCAGTACGTC. The V gene is TRBV30, the J gene TRBJ2-7, with 14 bases lining up with TRBD2. Germline V CDR1 and CDR2: GTSNPN, SVGIG (reference sequence). This CDR3 has 14 residues. J was trimmed by 5 bases and V by 2 bases; bases with no gene match: 2.

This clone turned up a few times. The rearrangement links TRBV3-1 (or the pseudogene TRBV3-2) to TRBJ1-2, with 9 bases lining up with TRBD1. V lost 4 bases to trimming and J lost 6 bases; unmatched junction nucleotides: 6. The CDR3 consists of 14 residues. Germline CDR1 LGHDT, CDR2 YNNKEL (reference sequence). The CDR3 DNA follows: TGTGCCAGCAGCCCCGGTCGGACAGGGGATGGCTACACCTTC. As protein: CASSPGRTGDGYTF.

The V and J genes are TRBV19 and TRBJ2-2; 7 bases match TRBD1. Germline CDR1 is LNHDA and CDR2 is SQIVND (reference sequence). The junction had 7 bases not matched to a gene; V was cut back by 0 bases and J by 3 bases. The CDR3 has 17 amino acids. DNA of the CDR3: TGTGCCAGTAGTATAGATCTGGGGACAGCCTACACCGGGGAGCTGTTTTTT. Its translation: CASSIDLGTAYTGELFF.

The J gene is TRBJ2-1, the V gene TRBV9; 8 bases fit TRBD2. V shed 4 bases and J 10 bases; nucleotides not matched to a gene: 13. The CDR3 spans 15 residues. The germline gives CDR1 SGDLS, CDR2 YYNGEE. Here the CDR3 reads CASSPPGLGAPEQFF. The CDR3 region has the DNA TGTGCCAGCAGCCCCCCGGGACTAGGGGCCCCCGAGCAGTTCTTC.

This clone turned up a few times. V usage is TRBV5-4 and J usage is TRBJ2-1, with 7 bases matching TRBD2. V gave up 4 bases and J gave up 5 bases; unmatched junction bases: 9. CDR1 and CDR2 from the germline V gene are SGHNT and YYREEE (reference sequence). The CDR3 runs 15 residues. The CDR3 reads CASSHTGLEDNEQFF. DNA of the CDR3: TGTGCCAGCAGCCACACAGGACTAGAAGACAATGAGCAGTTCTTC.